The entry below gives a single TCR beta chain sequence along with its context. The antigen is undetermined. The sample comes from a study of T-cell memory formation after mild COVID-19. On the study more broadly: Largely, TCR clusters stayed within a single donor.

Via MiXCR, TCRdb re-called the 5' RACE reads, giving one row per CDR3 protein. The sample consists of under 200,000 distinct CDR3 sequences, roughly 31% of them appearing once. Per the germline V gene, CDR1 is DFQATT and CDR2 is SNEGSKA (reference sequence). The trim removed 3 bases at V and 2 bases at J, leaving 4 bases unmatched. The CDR3 spans 13 residues. Notes on the study in general: Shrinking CD4+ clones resided mostly in CM and EM, and CD8+ ones in EMRA. Cross-reactive memory appears to have joined, as suggested by some responding clones showing up in pre-infection memory.

The specimen was PBMCs or a T cell subset sorted from them (not recorded which). This clonotype originated in an adult woman who had mild COVID-19 (a few samples of this study predate the infection). Cell type and time point are not known. The chain carries TRBV20-1 and TRBJ2-7; 7 bases match TRBD1. As DNA, the CDR3 is TGCAGTGCTAGGGGGACAGCCACCTACGAGCAGTACTTC. It codes for CSARGTATYEQYF.